The 29 T cell receptor beta chains below were found in one sample sequenced in a study of blood T cell repertoires in COVID-19. Method: immunoSEQ multiplex PCR; TCRdb's copy keeps in-frame clones and lacks some. The sample records around 270,000 clones, 70% to 90% being singletons. Material: PBMCs or T cells enriched from blood (not recorded which). The receptors come from a woman in her thirties who had recovered from COVID-19.

In its sample, this clone was seen a few times. The chain joins TRBV7-3 to TRBJ2-3; TRBD1 is a possible D gene (5 bases). The ends were cut back, 1 base at V and 3 bases at J, with 11 bases in the middle. From germline, CDR1 is SGHTA and CDR2 FQGTGA. The CDR3 consists of 15 residues. For the CDR3, the DNA is TGTGCCAGCAGCTTAAATTCCCAGGGTACAGATACGCAGTATTTT. This translates into CASSLNSQGTDTQYF.

The chain is built from TRBV18 and TRBJ2-3; TRBD2 matches 12 bases. The V segment lost 2 bases and the J segment 7 bases; nucleotides outside the gene matches: 4. CDR3 length: 15 residues. Germline lookup yields CDR1 KGHSH and CDR2 LQKENI. Here the CDR3 DNA reads TGTGCCAGCTCACCATCTAGCGGGGGGGCATATACGCAGTATTTT. It codes for CASSPSSGGAYTQYF.

The genes are TRBV3-1 (or the pseudogene TRBV3-2) and TRBJ1-4; D not certain. This CDR3 comprises 13 residues. Trimming shortened V by 2 bases and J by 8 bases, and 9 bases separated the two germline ends. Germline V gives CDR1 LGHDT, CDR2 YNNKEL (reference sequence). The CDR3 sequence is CASSQPFKEKLFF. CDR3 in DNA: TGTGCCAGCAGCCAACCCTTTAAAGAAAAACTGTTTTTT.

The chain couples TRBV28 to TRBJ1-2; 9 bases are shared with TRBD1. Germline V gene sequence: CDR1 MDHEN, CDR2 SYDVKM. The CDR3 has 15 residues. Trimming at V came to 5 bases and at J to 6 bases, leaving 10 bases not matched to a gene. The CDR3 loop is CASSHPGTGFHGYTF. The CDR3 bases are TGTGCCAGCAGTCACCCCGGGACAGGGTTCCATGGCTACACCTTC.

This clone was seen a handful of times. The J gene is TRBJ1-1, the V gene TRBV11-3; no reliable D call. This CDR3 spans 13 amino acids. Germline CDR1 reads SGHNT; CDR2 reads YENEEA. The V end was cut by 1 base, the J end by 1 base, with 4 bases between. The CDR3 DNA sequence: TGTGCCAGCAGCTTAGGTAAGAACACTGAAGCTTTCTTT. Encoded protein: CASSLGKNTEAFF.

CDR3 coding DNA: TGTGCCAGCAGCACACTACAGGGGGCGCGAGACACTGAAGCTTTCTTT. Translation: CASSTLQGARDTEAFF. The gene calls are TRBV11-2 and TRBJ1-1; 9 nucleotides match TRBD1. Germline trimming cut 5 bases from V and 3 bases from J; bases unmatched to any gene: 10. There are 16 residues in the CDR3. The germline CDR1 and CDR2 sequences are SGHAT and FQNNGV.

The CDR3: CASSVRERANEKLFF. The CDR3, as DNA: TGTGCCAGCAGCGTCAGGGAACGTGCTAATGAAAAACTGTTTTTT. The V gene is TRBV2, the J gene TRBJ1-4; tentative D call: TRBD1 (5 bases). The CDR3 is made up of 15 amino acids. Germline V gene sequence: CDR1 SNHLY, CDR2 FYNNEI. Deletions cut 6 bases from V and 3 bases from J, with 14 bases between.

This clone has at least ten counts. J is TRBJ1-2 and V is TRBV4-1; tentatively, D is TRBD1 (5 bases). The CDR3 is 14 amino acids. Germline loops: CDR1 MGHRA, CDR2 YSYEKL. V shed 0 bases and J shed 5 bases, with 10 bases lying between them. The DNA of the CDR3 is TGCGCCAGCAGCCAAGAGCTGGGGGGGTATGGCTACACCTTC. Its protein product is CASSQELGGYGYTF.

CDR3 protein: CASRAGVQVPEAFF. As DNA, the CDR3 is TGTGCCAGCAGGGCAGGGGTCCAGGTCCCTGAAGCTTTCTTT. The chain couples TRBV2 to TRBJ1-1, with D maybe TRBD1 (6 bases). Trimming left V 6 bases short and J 6 bases short, with 17 bases between. This CDR3 is 14 amino acids long. Looked up from germline, CDR1 is SNHLY and CDR2 is FYNNEI.

This clone was counted a single time. The genes are TRBV10-2 and TRBJ1-1, with D possibly TRBD1 on 6 matching bases. Germline CDR1 WSHSY, CDR2 SAAADI. The CDR3 totals 12 residues. The V and J ends lost 8 bases and 6 bases respectively, with 13 bases between them. CDR3 in amino acids: CASGKGTPEAFF. As DNA, the CDR3 is TGCGCCAGCGGGAAGGGGACACCTGAAGCTTTCTTT.

This clone was seen once. The rearrangement links TRBV6-5 to TRBJ1-1; unclear D gene. The germline V gene has CDR1 MNHEY and CDR2 SVGAGI. The CDR3 extends over 13 amino acids. V lost 0 bases, J lost 6 bases, and 8 bases lay in between. The CDR3 region has the DNA TGTGCCAGCAGTTACTCACGCACAGCTGAAGCTTTCTTT. This codes for CASSYSRTAEAFF.

The CDR3 DNA follows: TGTGCCAGCAGCCAACGGACAGGGGGCGGCGGGGAGCTGTTTTTT. This codes for CASSQRTGGGGELFF. The V and J genes are TRBV3-1 (or the pseudogene TRBV3-2) and TRBJ2-2; 11 bases align to TRBD1. The CDR3 consists of 15 residues. Germline V CDR1 and CDR2: LGHDT, YNNKEL (reference sequence). Trimming took 2 bases from V and 7 from J; bases not matched to a gene: 3.

The CDR3 DNA reads as TGTGCCAGCAGCTTAGGGGTAGCGGGGAACTACGAGCAGTACTTC. Its protein is CASSLGVAGNYEQYF. The chain couples TRBV7-6 to TRBJ2-7; 8 bases align to TRBD2. CDR1 is SGHVS, CDR2 FNYEAQ, per germline. The CDR3 has 15 amino acids. Trimming cost V 1 base and J 3 bases; bases outside gene matches: 5.

V and J are TRBV5-1 and TRBJ1-1, with D perhaps matching TRBD1 (5 bases). Germline values: CDR1 SGHRS, CDR2 YFSETQ. Trimming cost V 6 bases and J 1 base, with 16 bases left between them. The CDR3 runs to 15 residues. The DNA for the CDR3 is TGCGCCAGCAACCTTGTGGGGGAGGGGAACACTGAAGCTTTCTTT. Protein sequence: CASNLVGEGNTEAFF.

The CDR3 DNA is TGTGCCAGCAGCTCCCGGACAGGGTTTAATGAGCAGTTCTTC. Translating gives CASSSRTGFNEQFF. The chain recombines TRBV7-7 with TRBJ2-1; 8 nucleotides align to TRBD1. This CDR3 has 14 residues. CDR1 and CDR2 (germline): SSHAT, FNYEAQ (reference sequence). V lost 4 bases to trimming and J lost 7 bases; unmatched junction nucleotides: 6.

The chain employs TRBV5-6 and TRBJ1-1, with D possibly TRBD1 on 6 matching bases. Germline lookup yields CDR1 SGHDT and CDR2 YYEEEE. There are 18 residues in the CDR3. Between the trimmed V and J ends, which lost 0 bases and 4 bases, there was a span of 22 bases. CDR3: CASSLVRSSGAGITEAFF. CDR3 in DNA: TGTGCCAGCAGCTTGGTCAGATCTTCAGGGGCAGGGATCACTGAAGCTTTCTTT.

In its sample, this clone was seen a few times. Here the CDR3 reads CATSDLTEAKNIQYF. CDR3 DNA: TGTGCCACCAGTGACCTGACAGAAGCCAAAAACATTCAGTACTTC. This chain joins TRBV24-1 and TRBJ2-4; D might be TRBD1 (5 bases). Germline values: CDR1 KGHDR, CDR2 SFDVKD. The ends were cut back, 4 bases at V and 0 bases at J, with 9 bases in the middle. The length of the CDR3 is 15 residues.

This rearrangement joins TRBV29-1 to TRBJ1-1; 12 bases align to TRBD1. Germline trimming cut 0 bases from V and 8 bases from J; bases unmatched to any gene: 4. The CDR3 covers 14 residues. The germline CDR1 and CDR2 sequences are SQVTM and ANQGSEA. This CDR3 reads CSVEDRGQGAEAFF. CDR3 nucleotide sequence: TGCAGCGTTGAAGACAGGGGACAGGGGGCGGAAGCTTTCTTT.

V gene TRBV27 combines with J gene TRBJ2-1; TRBD1 might be the D (5 bases). This CDR3 is built from 12 residues. Trimming left V 4 bases short and J 6 bases short, with 7 bases between. Germline loops: CDR1 MNHEY, CDR2 SMNVEV (reference sequence). CDR3 amino acids: CASSSQANEQFF. In DNA form, the CDR3 reads TGTGCCAGCAGTTCACAGGCCAATGAGCAGTTCTTC.

The chain joins TRBV28 to TRBJ2-3; TRBD2 aligns across 12 bases. Trimming took 3 bases from V and 5 from J; bases not matched to a gene: 9. The CDR3 sequence is 17 residues long. Germline V gives CDR1 MDHEN, CDR2 SYDVKM. The CDR3 is CASSFTTSGGPEDTQYF. The CDR3 bases are TGTGCCAGCAGTTTCACTACTAGCGGGGGGCCGGAAGATACGCAGTATTTT.

The genes are TRBV14 and TRBJ1-4, with a possible D match to TRBD1 (5 bases). The CDR3 sequence is 14 residues long. Germline V gives CDR1 SGHDN, CDR2 FVKESK. V was clipped by 1 base and J by 7 bases, with 10 bases between them. CDR3 in amino acids: CASSQGRQGEKLFF. CDR3 DNA: TGTGCCAGCAGCCAAGGAAGGCAGGGTGAAAAACTGTTTTTT.

The CDR3 spells CASLSSGGTQYF. The DNA for the CDR3 is TGTGCCAGCTTATCTAGCGGGGGCACGCAGTATTTT. The genes are TRBV6-5 and TRBJ2-3; 10 nucleotides agree with TRBD2. In germline, CDR1 is MNHEY, CDR2 SVGAGI. The trim removed 8 bases at V and 9 bases at J, leaving 5 bases unmatched. CDR3 length: 12 residues.

The CDR3 here is CASSQDGGSEAFF. In DNA, the CDR3 is TGTGCCAGCAGCCAAGATGGGGGCTCTGAAGCTTTCTTT. The V gene is TRBV14, the J gene TRBJ1-1; a weak D match, TRBD1 (6 bases). The germline V gene has CDR1 SGHDN and CDR2 FVKESK. The CDR3 consists of 13 residues. The germline V and J ends were trimmed by 0 bases and 6 bases, with 8 bases remaining between them.

This chain uses TRBV12-3 or TRBV12-4 with TRBJ1-1, with a tentative D call TRBD1 (5 bases). V was pared by 6 bases and J by 0 bases, with 8 bases between. The CDR3 covers 13 residues. The DNA for the CDR3 is TGTGCCAGCAGCTCAGGGATGAACACTGAAGCTTTCTTT. Its protein product is CASSSGMNTEAFF.

The V call is TRBV19, the J call TRBJ1-1; no clear D. Trimming removed 3 bases from V and 1 base from J, with 9 bases in between. CDR1 is LNHDA, CDR2 SQIVND, per germline (reference sequence). There are 14 residues in the CDR3. CDR3 DNA sequence: TGTGCCAGTAGTATCGGTCGAGGGAACACTGAAGCTTTCTTT. Its protein is CASSIGRGNTEAFF.

V is TRBV7-6 and J is TRBJ1-1; a weak D match, TRBD1 (6 bases). Germline CDR1 is SGHVS and CDR2 is FNYEAQ. The CDR3 consists of 17 residues. Deletions cut 2 bases from V and 0 bases from J, with 16 bases between. The CDR3 region has the DNA TGTGCCAGCAGCTTATATGGGACGACAGGTCTGAACACTGAAGCTTTCTTT. This encodes CASSLYGTTGLNTEAFF.

The chain carries TRBV3-1 (or the pseudogene TRBV3-2) and TRBJ2-1, with TRBD2 identical over 15 bases. The ends lost 5 bases at V and 4 bases at J; junction bases unmatched: 3. The CDR3 consists of 16 residues. Per germline, CDR1 LGHDT and CDR2 YNNKEL (reference sequence). The CDR3 DNA sequence: TGTGCCAGCAGCTTTGGGACTAGCGGGGGGTACAATGAGCAGTTCTTC. It encodes CASSFGTSGGYNEQFF.

The chain joins TRBV19 to TRBJ1-4; 7 bases line up with TRBD1. The CDR3 extends over 14 amino acids. V shed 3 bases and J 7 bases; nucleotides not matched to a gene: 5. Germline V gene data show CDR1 as LNHDA and CDR2 as SQIVND (reference sequence). The CDR3 region has the DNA TGTGCCAGTAGTATCACAGGGGATACTGAAAAACTGTTTTTT. Protein: CASSITGDTEKLFF. Variable domain in full (rest from reference TRBV19 and TRBJ1-4): DGGITQSPKYLFRKEGQNVTLSCEQNLNHDAMYWYRQDPGQGLRLIYYSQIVNDFQKGDIAEGYSVSREKKESFPLTVTSAQKNPTAFYLCASSITGDTEKLFFGSGTQLSVL.

The sample holds many counts of this clone. The chain combines TRBV7-9 with TRBJ2-3; D is ambiguous. Trimming left V 2 bases short and J 6 bases short, with 12 bases between. This CDR3 has 14 residues. Germline CDR1 SEHNR, CDR2 FQNEAQ (reference sequence). The CDR3 is CASSLNSPPDTQYF. CDR3 DNA sequence: TGTGCCAGCAGCTTAAACTCGCCGCCGGATACGCAGTATTTT. Drawing the rest from reference TRBV7-9 and TRBJ2-3, the complete variable domain is DTGVSQNPRHKITKRGQNVTFRCDPISEHNRLYWYRQTLGQGPEFLTYFQNEAQLEKSRLLSDRFSAERPKGSFSTLEIQRTEQGDSAMYLCASSLNSPPDTQYFGPGTRLTVL.